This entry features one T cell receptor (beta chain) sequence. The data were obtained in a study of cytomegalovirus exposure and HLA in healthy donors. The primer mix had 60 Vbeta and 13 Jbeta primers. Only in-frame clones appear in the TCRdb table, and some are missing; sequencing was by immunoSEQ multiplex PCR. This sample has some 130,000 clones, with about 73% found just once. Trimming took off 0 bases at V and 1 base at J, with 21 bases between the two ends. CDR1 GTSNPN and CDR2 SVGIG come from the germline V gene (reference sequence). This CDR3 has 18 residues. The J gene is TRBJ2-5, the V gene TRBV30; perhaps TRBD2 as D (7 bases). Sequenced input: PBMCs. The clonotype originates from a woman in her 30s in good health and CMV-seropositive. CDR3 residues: CAWSVFLGGAPLQETQYF. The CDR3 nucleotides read TGTGCCTGGAGTGTATTTCTAGGGGGGGCTCCACTCCAAGAGACCCAGTACTTC.